The rows below give T cell receptor beta chains drawn from one sample of a study of Ad26.COV2.S vaccination and SARS-CoV-2 variants. Method: immunoSEQ multiplex PCR; TCRdb's copy keeps in-frame clones and lacks some. The sample consists of around 400,000 clones, 90% of them appearing once. The source material was peripheral blood, sampled in a trial of Ad26.COV2.S vaccine versus placebo. The receptor source for this set is a person between 18 and 65 years old who received the Ad26.COV2.S COVID-19 vaccine or a placebo. The conserved cysteine and the conserved F or W are not part of the CDR3 here. A D gene is named only where the DNA matches it firmly.

cdr3_aa: ASSYIRAGEGMETQY; v_call: TRBV6-2/TRBV6-3; d_call: .
cdr3_aa: ATSRNSGPAYEQY; v_call: TRBV15; d_call: TRBD2
cdr3_aa: ASSLTAFGNTIY; v_call: TRBV7-3; d_call: .
cdr3_aa: ASSPAHPTSYNEQF; v_call: TRBV6-2/TRBV6-3; d_call: .
cdr3_aa: ASSNSWTSGYGGEQF; v_call: TRBV19; d_call: TRBD2
cdr3_aa: AWSDRAAINQPQH; v_call: TRBV30; d_call: .
cdr3_aa: ASSPLGAAGYEQY; v_call: TRBV18; d_call: .
cdr3_aa: ASSPLLSGGPNYGYT; v_call: TRBV18; d_call: TRBD1
cdr3_aa: ASSFGLAALPYNEQF; v_call: TRBV5-1; d_call: TRBD2
cdr3_aa: AWSVAGLNIQY; v_call: TRBV30; d_call: .
cdr3_aa: ASSWALATDNEQF; v_call: TRBV2; d_call: .
cdr3_aa: ASSPPDRHHSGNTIY; v_call: TRBV27; d_call: .
cdr3_aa: ASSPYPGLENEQF; v_call: TRBV4-1; d_call: TRBD2
cdr3_aa: ASSNRQGPNGYT; v_call: TRBV5-5; d_call: TRBD1
cdr3_aa: ASSINRRGATNEKLF; v_call: TRBV19; d_call: .
cdr3_aa: ASSPAQGGQETQY; v_call: TRBV5-1; d_call: .
cdr3_aa: ASSLLGKWDTEAF; v_call: TRBV9; d_call: .
cdr3_aa: ASSYRHVAYEQY; v_call: TRBV6-2/TRBV6-3; d_call: .
cdr3_aa: ASSQDGRGMGEQY; v_call: TRBV4-1; d_call: TRBD1
cdr3_aa: ASRPQDGYYEQY; v_call: TRBV7-9; d_call: .